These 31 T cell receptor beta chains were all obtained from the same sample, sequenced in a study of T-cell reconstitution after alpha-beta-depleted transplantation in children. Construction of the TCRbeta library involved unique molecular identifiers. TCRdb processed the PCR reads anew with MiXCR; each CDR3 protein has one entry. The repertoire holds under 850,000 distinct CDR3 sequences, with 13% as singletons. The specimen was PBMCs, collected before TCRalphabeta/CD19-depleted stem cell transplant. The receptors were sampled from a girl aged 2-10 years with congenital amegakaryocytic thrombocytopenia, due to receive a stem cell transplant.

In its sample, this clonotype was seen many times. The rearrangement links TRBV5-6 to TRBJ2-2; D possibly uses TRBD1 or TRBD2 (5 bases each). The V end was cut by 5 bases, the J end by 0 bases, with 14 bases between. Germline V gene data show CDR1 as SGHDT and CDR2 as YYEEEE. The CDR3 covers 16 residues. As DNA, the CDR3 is TGTGCCAGCAGACGGACCGGGACCACGAACACCGGGGAGCTGTTTTTT. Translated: CASRRTGTTNTGELFF.

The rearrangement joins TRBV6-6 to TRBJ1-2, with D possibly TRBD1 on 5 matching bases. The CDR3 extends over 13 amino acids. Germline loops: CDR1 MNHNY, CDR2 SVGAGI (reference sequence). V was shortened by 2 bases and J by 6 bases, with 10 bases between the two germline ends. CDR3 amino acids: CASSYGDVDGYTF. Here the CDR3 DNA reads TGTGCCAGCAGTTACGGGGACGTCGATGGCTACACCTTC.

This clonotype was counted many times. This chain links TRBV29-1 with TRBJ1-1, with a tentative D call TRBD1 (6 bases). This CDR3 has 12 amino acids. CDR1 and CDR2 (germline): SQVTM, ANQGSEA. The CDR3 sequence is CSSGERNTEAFF. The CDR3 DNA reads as TGCAGTTCAGGGGAGCGAAACACTGAAGCTTTCTTT.

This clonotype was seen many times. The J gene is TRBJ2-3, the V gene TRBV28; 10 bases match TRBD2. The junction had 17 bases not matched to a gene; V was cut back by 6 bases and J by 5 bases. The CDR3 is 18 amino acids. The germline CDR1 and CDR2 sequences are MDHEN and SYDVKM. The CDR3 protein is CASRRYLAGVKRGDTQYF. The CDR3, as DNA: TGTGCCAGCAGACGTTATCTAGCGGGAGTTAAAAGGGGAGATACGCAGTATTTT. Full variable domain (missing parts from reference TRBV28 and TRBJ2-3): DVKVTQSSRYLVKRTGEKVFLECVQDMDHENMFWYRQDPGLGLRLIYFSYDVKMKEKGDIPEGYSVSREKKERFSLILESASTNQTSMYLCASRRYLAGVKRGDTQYFGPGTRLTVL.

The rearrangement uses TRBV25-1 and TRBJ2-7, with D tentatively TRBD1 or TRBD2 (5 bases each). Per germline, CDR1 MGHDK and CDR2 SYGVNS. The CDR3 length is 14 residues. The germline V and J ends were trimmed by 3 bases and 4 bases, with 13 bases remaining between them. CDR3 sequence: CASSEQGGFYEQYF. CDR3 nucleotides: TGTGCCAGCAGTGAGCAGGGCGGGTTTTACGAGCAGTACTTC.

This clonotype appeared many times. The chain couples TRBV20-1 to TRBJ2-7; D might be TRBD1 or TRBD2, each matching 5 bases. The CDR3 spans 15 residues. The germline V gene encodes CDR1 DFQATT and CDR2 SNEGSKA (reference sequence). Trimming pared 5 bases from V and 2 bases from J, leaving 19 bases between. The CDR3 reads CSAVPPGTVAYEQYF. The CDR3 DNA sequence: TGCAGTGCTGTCCCACCGGGGACGGTAGCCTACGAGCAGTACTTC.

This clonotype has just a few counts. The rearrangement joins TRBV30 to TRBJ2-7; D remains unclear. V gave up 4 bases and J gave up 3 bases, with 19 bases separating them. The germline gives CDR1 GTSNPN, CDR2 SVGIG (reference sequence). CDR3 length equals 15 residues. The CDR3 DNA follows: TGTGCCTGGAAAGGTGTACGGCTCCAAGTCTACGAGCAGTACTTC. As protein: CAWKGVRLQVYEQYF.

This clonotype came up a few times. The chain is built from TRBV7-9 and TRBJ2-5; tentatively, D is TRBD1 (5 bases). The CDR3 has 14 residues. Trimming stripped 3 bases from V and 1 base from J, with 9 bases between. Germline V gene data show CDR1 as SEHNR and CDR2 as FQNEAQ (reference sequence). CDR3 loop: CASSLPTAQETQYF. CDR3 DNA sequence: TGTGCCAGCAGCTTGCCGACAGCCCAAGAGACCCAGTACTTC.

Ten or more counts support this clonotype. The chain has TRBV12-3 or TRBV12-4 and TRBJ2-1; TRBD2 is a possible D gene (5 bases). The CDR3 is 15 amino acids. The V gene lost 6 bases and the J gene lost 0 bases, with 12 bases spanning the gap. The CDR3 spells CASRAAVYSYNEQFF. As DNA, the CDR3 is TGTGCCAGCAGAGCGGCCGTTTACTCCTACAATGAGCAGTTCTTC.

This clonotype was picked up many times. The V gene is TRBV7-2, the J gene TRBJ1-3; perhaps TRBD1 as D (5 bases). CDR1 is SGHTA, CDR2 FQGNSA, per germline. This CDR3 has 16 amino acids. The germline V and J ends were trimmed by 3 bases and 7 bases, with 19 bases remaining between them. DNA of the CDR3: TGTGCCAGCAGCTTCGGGAGAGGACAAACGGGGAACACCATATATTTT. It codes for CASSFGRGQTGNTIYF.

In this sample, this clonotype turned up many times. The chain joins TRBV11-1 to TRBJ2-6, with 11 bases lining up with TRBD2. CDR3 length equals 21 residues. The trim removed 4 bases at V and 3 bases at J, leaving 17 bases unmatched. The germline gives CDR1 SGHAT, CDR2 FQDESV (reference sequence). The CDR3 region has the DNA TGTGCCAGCAGCTCAACGAAGGCTAGCGGGAGGCCTTTATATGGGGCCAACGTCCTGACTTTC. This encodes CASSSTKASGRPLYGANVLTF.

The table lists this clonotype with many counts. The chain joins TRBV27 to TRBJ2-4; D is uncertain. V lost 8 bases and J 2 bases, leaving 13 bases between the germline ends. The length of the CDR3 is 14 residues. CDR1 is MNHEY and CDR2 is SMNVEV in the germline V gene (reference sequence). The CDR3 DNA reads TGTGCCAGCGCGGTAGCTGGGCCCAAAAACATTCAGTACTTC. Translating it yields CASAVAGPKNIQYF.

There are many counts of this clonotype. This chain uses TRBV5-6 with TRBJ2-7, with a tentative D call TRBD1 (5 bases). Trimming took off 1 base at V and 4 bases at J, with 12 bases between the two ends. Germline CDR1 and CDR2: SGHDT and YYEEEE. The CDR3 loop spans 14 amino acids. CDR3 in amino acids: CASSLFPGHYEQYF. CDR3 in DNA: TGTGCCAGCAGCTTGTTCCCAGGGCATTACGAGCAGTACTTC.

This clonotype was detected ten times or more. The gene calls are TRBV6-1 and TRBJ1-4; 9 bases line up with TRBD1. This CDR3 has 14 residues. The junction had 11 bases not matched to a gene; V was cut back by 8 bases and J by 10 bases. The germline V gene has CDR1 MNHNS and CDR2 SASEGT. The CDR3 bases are TGTGCCAGCGGAGAACCGGGACAGGGCCTAAAACTGTTTTTT. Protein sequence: CASGEPGQGLKLFF.

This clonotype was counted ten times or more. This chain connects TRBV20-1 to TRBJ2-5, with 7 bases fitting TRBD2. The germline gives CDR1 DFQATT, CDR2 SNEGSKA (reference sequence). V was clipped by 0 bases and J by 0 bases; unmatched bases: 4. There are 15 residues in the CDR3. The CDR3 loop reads CSARDLADYQETQYF. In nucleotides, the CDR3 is TGCAGTGCTAGAGACCTAGCGGATTACCAAGAGACCCAGTACTTC.

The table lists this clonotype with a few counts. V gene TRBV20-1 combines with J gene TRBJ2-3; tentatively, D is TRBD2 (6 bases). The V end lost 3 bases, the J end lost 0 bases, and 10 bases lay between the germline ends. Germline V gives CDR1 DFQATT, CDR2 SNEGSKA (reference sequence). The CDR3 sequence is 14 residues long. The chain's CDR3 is CSASREFSTDTQYF. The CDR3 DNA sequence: TGCAGTGCTAGCCGGGAGTTTAGCACAGATACGCAGTATTTT.

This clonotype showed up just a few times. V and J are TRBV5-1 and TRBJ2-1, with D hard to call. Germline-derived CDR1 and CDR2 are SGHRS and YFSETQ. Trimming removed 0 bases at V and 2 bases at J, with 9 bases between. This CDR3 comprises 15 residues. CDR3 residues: CASSLDSHPYNEQFF. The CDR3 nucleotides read TGCGCCAGCAGCTTGGACTCACATCCCTACAATGAGCAGTTCTTC. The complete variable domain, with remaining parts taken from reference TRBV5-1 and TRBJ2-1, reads KAGVTQTPRYLIKTRGQQVTLSCSPISGHRSVSWYQQTPGQGLQFLFEYFSETQRNKGNFPGRFSGRQFSNSRSEMNVSTLELGDSALYLCASSLDSHPYNEQFFGPGTRLTVL.

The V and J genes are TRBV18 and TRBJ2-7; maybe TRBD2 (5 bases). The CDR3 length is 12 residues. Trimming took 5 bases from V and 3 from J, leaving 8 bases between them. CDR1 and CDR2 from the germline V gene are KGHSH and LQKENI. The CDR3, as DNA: TGTGCCAGCTCAAACGGGAACTACGAGCAGTACTTC. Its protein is CASSNGNYEQYF.

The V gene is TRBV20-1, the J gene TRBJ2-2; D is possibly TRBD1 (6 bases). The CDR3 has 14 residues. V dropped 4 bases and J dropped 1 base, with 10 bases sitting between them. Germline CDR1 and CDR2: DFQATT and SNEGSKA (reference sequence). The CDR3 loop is CSAITRGNTGELFF. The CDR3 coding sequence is TGCAGTGCTATTACCAGGGGGAACACCGGGGAGCTGTTTTTT.

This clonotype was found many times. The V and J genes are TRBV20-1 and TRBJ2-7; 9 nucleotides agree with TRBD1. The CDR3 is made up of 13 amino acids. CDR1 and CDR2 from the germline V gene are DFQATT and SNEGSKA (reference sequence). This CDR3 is CSTARTGADEQYF. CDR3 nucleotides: TGCAGCACAGCTAGGACAGGGGCGGACGAGCAGTACTTC.

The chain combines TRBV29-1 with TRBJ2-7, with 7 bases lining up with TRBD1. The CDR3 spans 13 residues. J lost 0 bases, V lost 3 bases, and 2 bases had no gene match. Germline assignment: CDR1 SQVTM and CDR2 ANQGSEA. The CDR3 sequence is CSVEWDSSYEQYF. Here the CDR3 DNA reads TGCAGCGTTGAGTGGGACAGCTCCTACGAGCAGTACTTC.

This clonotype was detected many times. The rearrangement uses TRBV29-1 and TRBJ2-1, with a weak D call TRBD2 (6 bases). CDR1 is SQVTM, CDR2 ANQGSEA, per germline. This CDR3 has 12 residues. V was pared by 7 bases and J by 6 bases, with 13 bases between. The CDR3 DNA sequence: TGCAGCGGTATGACTAGAAGCAATGAGCAGTTCTTC. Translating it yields CSGMTRSNEQFF.

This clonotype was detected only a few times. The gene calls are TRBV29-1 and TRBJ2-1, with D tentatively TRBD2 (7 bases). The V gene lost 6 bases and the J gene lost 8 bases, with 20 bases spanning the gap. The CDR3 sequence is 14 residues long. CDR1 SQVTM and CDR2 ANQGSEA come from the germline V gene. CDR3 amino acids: CSVHRGGIMDEQFF. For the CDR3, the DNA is TGCAGCGTACATAGGGGGGGGATCATGGATGAGCAGTTCTTC.

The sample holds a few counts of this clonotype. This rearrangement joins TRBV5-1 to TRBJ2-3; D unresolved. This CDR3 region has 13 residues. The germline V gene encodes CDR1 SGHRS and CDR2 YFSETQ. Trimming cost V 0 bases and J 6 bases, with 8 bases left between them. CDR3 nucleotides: TGCGCCAGCAGCTTGGTTTGGGCCGATACGCAGTATTTT. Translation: CASSLVWADTQYF. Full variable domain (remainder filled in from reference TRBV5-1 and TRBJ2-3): KAGVTQTPRYLIKTRGQQVTLSCSPISGHRSVSWYQQTPGQGLQFLFEYFSETQRNKGNFPGRFSGRQFSNSRSEMNVSTLELGDSALYLCASSLVWADTQYFGPGTRLTVL.

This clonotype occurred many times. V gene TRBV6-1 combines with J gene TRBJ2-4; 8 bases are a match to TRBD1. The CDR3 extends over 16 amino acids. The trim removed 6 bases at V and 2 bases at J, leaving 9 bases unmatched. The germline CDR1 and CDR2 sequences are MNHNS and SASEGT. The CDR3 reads CASSQDRASSKNIQYF. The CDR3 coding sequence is TGTGCCAGCAGCCAGGACAGGGCAAGCTCCAAAAACATTCAGTACTTC.

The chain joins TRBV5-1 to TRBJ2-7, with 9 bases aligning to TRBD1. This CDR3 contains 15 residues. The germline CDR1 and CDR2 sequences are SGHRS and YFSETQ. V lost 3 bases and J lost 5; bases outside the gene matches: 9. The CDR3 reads CASSWRNRGLHEQYF. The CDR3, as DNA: TGCGCCAGCAGCTGGCGGAACAGGGGGCTCCACGAGCAGTACTTC. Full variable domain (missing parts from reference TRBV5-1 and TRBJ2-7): KAGVTQTPRYLIKTRGQQVTLSCSPISGHRSVSWYQQTPGQGLQFLFEYFSETQRNKGNFPGRFSGRQFSNSRSEMNVSTLELGDSALYLCASSWRNRGLHEQYFGPGTRLTVT.

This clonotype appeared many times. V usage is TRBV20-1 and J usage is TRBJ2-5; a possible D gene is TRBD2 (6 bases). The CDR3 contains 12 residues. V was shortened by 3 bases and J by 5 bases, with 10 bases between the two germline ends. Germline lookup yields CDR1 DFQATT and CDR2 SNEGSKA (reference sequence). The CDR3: CSASGGMETQYF. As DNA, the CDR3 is TGCAGTGCTAGTGGCGGGATGGAGACCCAGTACTTC.

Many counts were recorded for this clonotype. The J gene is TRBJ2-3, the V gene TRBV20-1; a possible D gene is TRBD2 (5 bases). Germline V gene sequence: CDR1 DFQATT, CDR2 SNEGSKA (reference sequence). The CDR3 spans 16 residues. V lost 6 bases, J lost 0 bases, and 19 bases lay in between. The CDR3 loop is CSASGLGEFSTDTQYF. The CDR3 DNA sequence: TGCAGTGCCTCCGGATTGGGAGAGTTTAGCACAGATACGCAGTATTTT.

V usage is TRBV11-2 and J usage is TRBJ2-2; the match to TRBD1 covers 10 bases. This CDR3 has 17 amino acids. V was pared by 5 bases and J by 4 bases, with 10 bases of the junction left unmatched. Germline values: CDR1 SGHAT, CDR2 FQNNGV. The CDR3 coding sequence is TGTGCCAGCAGCACCCGGGACAGGGGCCAAGGCACCGGGGAGCTGTTTTTT. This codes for CASSTRDRGQGTGELFF.

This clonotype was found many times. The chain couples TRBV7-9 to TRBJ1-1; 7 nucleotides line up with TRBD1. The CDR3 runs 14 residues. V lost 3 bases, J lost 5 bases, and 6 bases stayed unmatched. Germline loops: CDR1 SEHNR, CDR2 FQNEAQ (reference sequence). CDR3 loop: CASSFPGGYTEAFF. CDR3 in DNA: TGTGCCAGCAGCTTCCCAGGGGGATATACTGAAGCTTTCTTT.

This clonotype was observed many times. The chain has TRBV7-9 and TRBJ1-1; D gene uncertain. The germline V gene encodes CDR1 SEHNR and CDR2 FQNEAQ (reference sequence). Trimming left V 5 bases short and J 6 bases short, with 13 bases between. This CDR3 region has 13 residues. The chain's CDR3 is CASSPIDGAEAFF. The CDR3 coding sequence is TGTGCCAGCAGCCCGATTGATGGGGCTGAAGCTTTCTTT.